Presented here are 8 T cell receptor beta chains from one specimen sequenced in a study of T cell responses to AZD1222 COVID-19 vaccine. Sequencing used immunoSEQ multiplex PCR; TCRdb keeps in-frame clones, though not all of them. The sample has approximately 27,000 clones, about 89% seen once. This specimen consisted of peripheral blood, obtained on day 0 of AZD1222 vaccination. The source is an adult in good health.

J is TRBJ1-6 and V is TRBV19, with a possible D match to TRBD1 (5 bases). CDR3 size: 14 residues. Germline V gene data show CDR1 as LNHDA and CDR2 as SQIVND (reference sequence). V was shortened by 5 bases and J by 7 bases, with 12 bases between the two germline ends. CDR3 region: CASSFDGGNSPLHF. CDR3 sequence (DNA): TGTGCCAGTAGTTTCGACGGGGGGAATTCACCCCTCCACTTT. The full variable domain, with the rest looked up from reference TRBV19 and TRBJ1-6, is DGGITQSPKYLFRKEGQNVTLSCEQNLNHDAMYWYRQDPGQGLRLIYYSQIVNDFQKGDIAEGYSVSREKKESFPLTVTSAQKNPTAFYLCASSFDGGNSPLHFGNGTRLTVT.

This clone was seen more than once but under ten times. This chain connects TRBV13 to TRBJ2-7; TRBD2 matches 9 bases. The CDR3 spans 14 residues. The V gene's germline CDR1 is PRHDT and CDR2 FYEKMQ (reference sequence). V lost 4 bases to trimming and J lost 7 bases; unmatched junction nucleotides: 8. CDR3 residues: CASSSGLARDEQYF. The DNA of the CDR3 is TGTGCCAGCAGCTCTGGACTAGCGAGGGATGAGCAGTACTTC.

The CDR3 DNA follows: TGTGCCACTACACGGGAGAGCGGCACCTACGAGCAGTACTTC. Protein: CATTRESGTYEQYF. V usage is TRBV2 and J usage is TRBJ2-7, with a tentative D call TRBD2 (6 bases). V shed 10 bases and J shed 2 bases, with 18 bases lying between them. The length of the CDR3 is 14 residues. Germline V gene lookup returns CDR1 SNHLY and CDR2 FYNNEI.

CDR3 DNA sequence: TGTGCCAGCACCAACACGGGACAGGGGGCCGAAGATACGCAGTATTTT. As protein: CASTNTGQGAEDTQYF. The rearrangement links TRBV6-6 to TRBJ2-3; 12 bases map to TRBD1. V was pared by 7 bases and J by 5 bases, with 10 bases of the junction left unmatched. The CDR3 spans 16 residues. The germline V gene encodes CDR1 MNHNY and CDR2 SVGAGI (reference sequence).

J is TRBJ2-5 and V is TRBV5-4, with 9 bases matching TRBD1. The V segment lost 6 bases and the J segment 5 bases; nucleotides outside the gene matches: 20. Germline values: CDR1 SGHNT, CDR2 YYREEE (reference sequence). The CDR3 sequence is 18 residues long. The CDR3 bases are TGTGCCAGCACCATTGGGGTTACGGACAGGGGAAGGGGGGAGACCCAGTACTTC. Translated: CASTIGVTDRGRGETQYF.

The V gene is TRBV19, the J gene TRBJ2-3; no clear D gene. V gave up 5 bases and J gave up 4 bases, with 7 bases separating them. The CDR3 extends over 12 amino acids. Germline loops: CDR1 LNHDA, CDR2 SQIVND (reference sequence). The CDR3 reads CASSSGPDTQYF. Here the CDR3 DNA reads TGTGCCAGTAGTTCGGGCCCAGATACGCAGTATTTT.

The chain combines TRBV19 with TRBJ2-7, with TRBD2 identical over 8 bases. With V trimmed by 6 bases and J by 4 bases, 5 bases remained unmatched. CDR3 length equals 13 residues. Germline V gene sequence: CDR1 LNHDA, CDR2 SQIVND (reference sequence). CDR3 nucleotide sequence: TGTGCCAGTAGGGCCGGACTAGCTTACGAGCAGTACTTC. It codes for CASRAGLAYEQYF.

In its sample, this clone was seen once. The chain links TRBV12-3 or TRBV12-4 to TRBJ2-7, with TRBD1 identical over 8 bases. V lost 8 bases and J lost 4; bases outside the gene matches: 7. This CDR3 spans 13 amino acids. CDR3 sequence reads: CASARGHGYEQYF. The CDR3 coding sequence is TGTGCCAGCGCCAGGGGGCACGGTTACGAGCAGTACTTC.